The 11 T cell receptor beta chains listed next were all sequenced from one sample in a study of Ad26.COV2.S vaccination and SARS-CoV-2 variants. The treatment denotes: some 19 received Ad26.COV2.S at low or high dose, single or two shots; about 5 received placebo; per-sample allocation not given. Sampling was performed 63 days after the first vaccine or placebo injection. TCRdb's copy holds only in-frame clones and misses some; the assay was immunoSEQ multiplex PCR. This repertoire shows 300,000 to 400,000 clones, roughly 81% found once; its top ten account for approximately 3.5%. The sample consisted of peripheral blood, taken in a trial of Ad26.COV2.S vaccine versus placebo. These receptors were collected from a person aged 18-60 years who received the Ad26.COV2.S COVID-19 vaccine or a placebo.

The chain joins TRBV7-9 to TRBJ1-2; D is undetermined. Germline V CDR1 and CDR2: SEHNR, FQNEAQ (reference sequence). The CDR3 covers 17 residues. The V and J ends lost 1 base and 0 bases respectively, with 15 bases between them. CDR3 sequence reads: CASSLGARDSSNYGYTF. The CDR3 region has the DNA TGTGCCAGCAGCTTAGGAGCCCGGGATTCCTCTAACTATGGCTACACCTTC.

This clone was found a few times. V gene TRBV10-3 combines with J gene TRBJ2-3; 15 nucleotides align to TRBD2. Unmatched junction bases numbered 4, after V lost 6 bases and J lost 3 bases. This CDR3 region has 16 residues. The germline gives CDR1 ENHRY, CDR2 SYGVKD. CDR3: CAISWTSGGATDTQYF. In DNA form, the CDR3 reads TGTGCCATCAGCTGGACTAGCGGGGGGGCAACAGATACGCAGTATTTT.

The chain joins TRBV29-1 to TRBJ1-1; D may be TRBD1 (5 bases). The CDR3 sequence is 14 residues long. CDR1 is SQVTM, CDR2 ANQGSEA, per germline. V was cut by 2 bases and J by 11 bases, with 21 bases left in between. The CDR3 DNA reads as TGCAGCGTTGAAAAGGTGGGGCAGGGCCTGGAGGCTTTCTTT. Protein product: CSVEKVGQGLEAFF.

The chain joins TRBV25-1 to TRBJ2-7, with 9 positions matching TRBD1. The CDR3 length is 14 residues. Per germline, CDR1 MGHDK and CDR2 SYGVNS. With 6 bases clipped from V and 4 bases from J, the junction kept 7 bases outside the gene matches. This chain's CDR3 is CASRRQGEGYEQYF. The CDR3 bases are TGTGCCAGCAGGAGACAGGGGGAAGGGTACGAGCAGTACTTC.

This clone showed up just once. CDR3 sequence (DNA): TGTGCCAGTAGTGTGGGGTCGGGACAGGTAGACTACGAGCAGTACTTC. This sequence encodes CASSVGSGQVDYEQYF. V is TRBV19 and J is TRBJ2-7; 8 bases align to TRBD1. The CDR3 length is 16 residues. CDR1 is LNHDA and CDR2 is SQIVND in the germline V gene (reference sequence). V trimming: 5 bases; J trimming: 3 bases; junction bases outside the gene matches: 12.

The rearrangement links TRBV6-5 to TRBJ1-1; D call uncertain. Deletions cut 0 bases from V and 4 bases from J, with 9 bases between. There are 14 residues in the CDR3. Germline V gives CDR1 MNHEY, CDR2 SVGAGI. The CDR3 nucleotides read TGTGCCAGCAGTTACTCCCTCTCGAGCACTGAAGCTTTCTTT. The encoded protein is CASSYSLSSTEAFF.

This clone occurred many times. The V and J genes are TRBV15 and TRBJ1-5; no clear D. Germline V lookup: CDR1 LNHNV, CDR2 YYDKDF (reference sequence). Trimming pared 1 base from V and 6 bases from J, leaving 7 bases between. The CDR3 contains 13 residues. Written as DNA, the CDR3 is TGTGCCACCAGCAGAGGGGTAGGTCAGCCCCAGCATTTT. The encoded protein is CATSRGVGQPQHF.

The chain employs TRBV19 and TRBJ2-5; TRBD2 matches at 8 bases. V lost 7 bases, J lost 5 bases, and 12 bases stayed unmatched. Germline V CDR1 and CDR2: LNHDA, SQIVND (reference sequence). This CDR3 spans 15 amino acids. CDR3 sequence reads: CASTLASGLGETQYF. The CDR3 DNA reads TGTGCCAGTACCCTAGCTAGCGGGCTAGGGGAGACCCAGTACTTC.

The chain carries TRBV6-2 or TRBV6-3 and TRBJ1-1, with unresolved D. V was pared by 0 bases and J by 1 base, with 12 bases between. Germline V lookup: CDR1 MNHEY, CDR2 SVGEGT. This CDR3 has 16 residues. The CDR3 loop is CASSYSIWSPNTEAFF. CDR3 bases: TGTGCCAGCAGTTACTCGATATGGTCCCCGAACACTGAAGCTTTCTTT.

This clone was recorded many times. V is TRBV11-2 and J is TRBJ1-4, with D tentatively TRBD1 (6 bases). The ends were cut back, 2 bases at V and 2 bases at J, with 9 bases in the middle. The CDR3 is 15 residues long. Germline V lookup: CDR1 SGHAT, CDR2 FQNNGV. The CDR3 DNA sequence: TGTGCCAGCAGCTTAAAACAGGGTACTAATGAAAAACTGTTTTTT. This sequence encodes CASSLKQGTNEKLFF.

This chain uses TRBV4-3 with TRBJ2-6; D call uncertain. This CDR3 spans 15 amino acids. Trimming left V 1 base short and J 4 bases short, with 8 bases between. CDR1 and CDR2 from the germline V gene are LGHNA and YSLEER. As DNA, the CDR3 is TGCGCCAGCAGCCAAGGACTTTCCGGGGCCAACGTCCTGACTTTC. Its translation is CASSQGLSGANVLTF.